This TCR beta chain derives from a study of T-cell reconstitution after alpha-beta-depleted transplantation in children. V lost 2 bases to trimming and J lost 6 bases; unmatched junction nucleotides: 12. This CDR3 has 17 amino acids. CDR1 is DFQATT, CDR2 SNEGSKA, per germline (reference sequence). The table lists this clonotype with a count of one. Unique molecular identifiers were used to barcode this TCRbeta library. MiXCR, run by TCRdb on the PCR reads, gives a single entry per CDR3 protein. The repertoire has about 980,000 distinct CDR3 sequences, about 31% of them found once; the top ten carry 25% to 35%.

Specimen: PBMCs, mostly from graft donor cells, collected 360 days after TCRalphabeta/CD19-depleted stem cell transplant. This sequence originates from a boy under three years old who had a stem cell transplant for SCID, so the T cells may come from the graft donor. The chain carries TRBV20-1 and TRBJ2-1, with 11 bases lining up with TRBD2. The DNA for the CDR3 is TGCAGTGCTAGATCAGCTATAAGACTAGCGGGGTCCAATGAGCAGTTCTTC. Protein sequence: CSARSAIRLAGSNEQFF.